Each of the 11 T cell receptor beta chains below was sequenced from the same sample in a study of blood T cells in healthy people across ages. It was with a sample-barcoded 5' primer and a J-beta primer mix that a second PCR of roughly 7 to 12 cycles was run. Each CDR3 protein gets one entry after TCRdb re-called the 5' RACE reads with MiXCR. This table has about a million distinct CDR3 sequences, roughly 51% appearing once. Sequencing used blood. The receptors originated from a woman in her sixties in good health.

This chain uses TRBV11-2 with TRBJ2-1; possibly TRBD2 for D (6 bases). V lost 5 bases to trimming and J lost 13 bases, with 18 bases between them. This CDR3 comprises 13 residues. Germline V CDR1 and CDR2: SGHAT, FQNNGV. CDR3 in DNA: TGTGCCAGCAGCCCCTCTTTATCCGGGACTCAGTTCTTC. Its protein is CASSPSLSGTQFF.

This clonotype was seen at least ten times. The chain is built from TRBV29-1 and TRBJ2-7; 10 bases agree with TRBD1. The germline V gene has CDR1 SQVTM and CDR2 ANQGSEA. This CDR3 is 13 amino acids long. The ends lost 4 bases at V and 7 bases at J; junction bases unmatched: 7. The CDR3 sequence is CSVGGQGLKEQYF. DNA for the CDR3: TGCAGCGTTGGGGGACAGGGGCTAAAAGAGCAGTACTTC.

This clonotype was picked up many times. This rearrangement joins TRBV29-1 to TRBJ2-7, with 7 positions matching TRBD1. The CDR3 has 13 amino acids. V trimming: 7 bases; J trimming: 6 bases; junction bases outside the gene matches: 12. Germline CDR1 reads SQVTM; CDR2 reads ANQGSEA. CDR3 nucleotide sequence: TGCAGCGCCGCTGAGACAGGGTCGTTCGAGCAGTACTTC. Its protein product is CSAAETGSFEQYF.

CDR3 DNA: TGTGCCATAATCAACAGGACTAACTATGGCTACACCTTC. Translation: CAIINRTNYGYTF. J is TRBJ1-2 and V is TRBV2, with a tentative D call TRBD1 (5 bases). Trimming removed 10 bases at V and 0 bases at J, with 12 bases between. Germline lookup yields CDR1 SNHLY and CDR2 FYNNEI. The CDR3 totals 13 residues.

The V gene is TRBV27, the J gene TRBJ1-6, with D possibly matching TRBD1 (5 bases). The CDR3 covers 15 residues. V dropped 2 bases and J dropped 7 bases, with 12 bases sitting between them. In germline, CDR1 is MNHEY, CDR2 SMNVEV (reference sequence). The CDR3: CASSLVAGQNSPLHF. The CDR3 DNA is TGTGCCAGCAGTTTAGTGGCAGGGCAGAATTCACCCCTCCACTTT.

This clonotype has a single count. The chain uses TRBV10-3 and TRBJ2-3, with D perhaps matching TRBD1 (5 bases). CDR1 and CDR2 (germline): ENHRY, SYGVKD. Trimming shortened V by 10 bases and J by 4 bases, and 15 bases separated the two germline ends. The CDR3 is 13 residues long. The CDR3 DNA is TGTGCCAGCAACGTTTGGGGCGCAGATACGCAGTATTTT. Its translation is CASNVWGADTQYF.

This clonotype was detected only once. The chain links TRBV24-1 to TRBJ2-1; 7 bases match TRBD1. V was clipped by 4 bases and J by 4 bases; unmatched bases: 9. Germline V lookup: CDR1 KGHDR, CDR2 SFDVKD. The CDR3 is made up of 16 amino acids. CDR3 protein: CATSEKTGSRYNEQFF. Here the CDR3 DNA reads TGTGCCACCAGTGAAAAGACAGGGAGTAGGTACAATGAGCAGTTCTTC.

This clonotype came up a few times. The V gene is TRBV7-2, the J gene TRBJ2-1; TRBD2 aligns across 8 bases. Germline loops: CDR1 SGHTA, CDR2 FQGNSA. The CDR3 is made up of 17 amino acids. Unmatched junction bases numbered 11, after V lost 6 bases and J lost 1 base. The CDR3 DNA reads as TGTGCCAGCAGAACTCGGGTAGCGGGGACGTCCTACAATGAGCAGTTCTTC. Protein: CASRTRVAGTSYNEQFF.

This clonotype has a handful of counts. The chain employs TRBV10-2 and TRBJ2-7, with no clear D. CDR3 length: 16 residues. Between the trimmed V and J ends, which lost 6 bases and 3 bases, there was a span of 21 bases. Germline V gene data show CDR1 as WSHSY and CDR2 as SAAADI. The DNA of the CDR3 is TGCGCCAGCAGACCGCCCGCTCAAGGTATTAACTACGAGCAGTACTTC. Amino acids: CASRPPAQGINYEQYF.

The chain carries TRBV10-3 and TRBJ1-6; D is possibly TRBD1 (5 bases). The CDR3 sequence is 15 residues long. The V end lost 2 bases, the J end lost 6 bases, and 11 bases lay between the germline ends. Looked up from germline, CDR1 is ENHRY and CDR2 is SYGVKD. CDR3 in amino acids: CAISEGGAVNSPLHF. The CDR3 DNA sequence: TGTGCCATCAGTGAGGGTGGGGCCGTTAATTCACCCCTCCACTTT.

This clonotype came up a few times. The gene calls are TRBV14 and TRBJ2-7, with D perhaps matching TRBD1 (6 bases). Per the germline V gene, CDR1 is SGHDN and CDR2 is FVKESK. With 4 bases removed from V and 3 bases from J, the gap between germline ends came to 13 bases. The CDR3 sequence is 14 residues long. The CDR3 loop reads CASSPLAGDYEQYF. Here the CDR3 DNA reads TGTGCCAGCAGCCCCCTGGCAGGGGACTACGAGCAGTACTTC.